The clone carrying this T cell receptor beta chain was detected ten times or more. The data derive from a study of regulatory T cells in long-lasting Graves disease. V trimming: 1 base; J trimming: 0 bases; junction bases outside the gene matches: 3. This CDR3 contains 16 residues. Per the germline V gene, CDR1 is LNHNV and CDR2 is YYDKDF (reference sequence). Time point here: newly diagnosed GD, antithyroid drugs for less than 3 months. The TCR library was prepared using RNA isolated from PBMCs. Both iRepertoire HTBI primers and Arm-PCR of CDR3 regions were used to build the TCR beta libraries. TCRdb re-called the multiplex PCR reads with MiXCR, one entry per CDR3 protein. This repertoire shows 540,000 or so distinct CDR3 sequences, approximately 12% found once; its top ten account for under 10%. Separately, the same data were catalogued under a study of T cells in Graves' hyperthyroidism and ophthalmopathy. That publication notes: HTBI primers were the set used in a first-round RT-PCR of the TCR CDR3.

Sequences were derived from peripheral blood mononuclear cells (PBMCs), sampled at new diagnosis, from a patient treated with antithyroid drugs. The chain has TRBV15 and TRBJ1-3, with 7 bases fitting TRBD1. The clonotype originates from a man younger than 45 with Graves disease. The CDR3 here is CATSRGDRHSGNTIYF. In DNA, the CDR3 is TGTGCCACCAGCAGAGGGGACAGACACTCTGGAAACACCATATATTTT.